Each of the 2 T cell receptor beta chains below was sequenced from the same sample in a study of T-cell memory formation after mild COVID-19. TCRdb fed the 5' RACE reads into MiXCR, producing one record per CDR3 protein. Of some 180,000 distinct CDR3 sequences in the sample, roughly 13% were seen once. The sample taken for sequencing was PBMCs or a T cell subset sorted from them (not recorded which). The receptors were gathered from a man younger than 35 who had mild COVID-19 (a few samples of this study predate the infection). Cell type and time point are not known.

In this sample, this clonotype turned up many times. CDR3 DNA: TGTGCCAGCAGCGGCTTCCTAAGGGGAAGGGACATTCAGTACTTC. Translating gives CASSGFLRGRDIQYF. The chain has TRBV7-9 and TRBJ2-4; weak D call: TRBD1 (5 bases). Trimming pared 5 bases from V and 8 bases from J, leaving 19 bases between. This CDR3 region has 15 residues. Germline values: CDR1 SEHNR, CDR2 FQNEAQ (reference sequence). Filled out from reference TRBV7-9 and TRBJ2-4, the complete variable domain reads DTGVSQNPRHKITKRGQNVTFRCDPISEHNRLYWYRQTLGQGPEFLTYFQNEAQLEKSRLLSDRFSAERPKGSFSTLEIQRTEQGDSAMYLCASSGFLRGRDIQYFGAGTRLSVL.

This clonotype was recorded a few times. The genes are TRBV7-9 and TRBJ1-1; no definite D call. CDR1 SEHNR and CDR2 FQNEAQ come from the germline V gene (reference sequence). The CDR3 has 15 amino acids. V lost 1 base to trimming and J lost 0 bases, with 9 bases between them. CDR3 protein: CASSLGSDLNTEAFF. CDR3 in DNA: TGTGCCAGCAGCTTAGGGTCCGACCTGAACACTGAAGCTTTCTTT.